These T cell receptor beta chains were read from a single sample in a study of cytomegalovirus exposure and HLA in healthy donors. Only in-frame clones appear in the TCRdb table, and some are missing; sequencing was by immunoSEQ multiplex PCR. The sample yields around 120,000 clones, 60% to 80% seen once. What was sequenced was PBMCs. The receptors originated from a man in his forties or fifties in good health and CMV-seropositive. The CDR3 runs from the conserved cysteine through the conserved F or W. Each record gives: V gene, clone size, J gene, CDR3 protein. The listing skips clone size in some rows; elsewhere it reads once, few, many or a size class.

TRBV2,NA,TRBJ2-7,CASSERPGASYEQYF
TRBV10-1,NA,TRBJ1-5,CASSEYRDSNQPQHF
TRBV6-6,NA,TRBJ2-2,CASTRGGDTGELFF
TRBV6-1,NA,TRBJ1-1,CASSEGGEGLNTEAFF
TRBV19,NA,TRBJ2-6,CATNRVGGAPGANVLTF
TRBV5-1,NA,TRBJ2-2,CASSSSSWNTGELFF
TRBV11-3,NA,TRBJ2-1,CASSPVGGGRDRNEQFF
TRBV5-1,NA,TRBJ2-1,CASSSGWTSGGDEQFF
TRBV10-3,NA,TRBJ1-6,CAISEKDRSYNSPLHF
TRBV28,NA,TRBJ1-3,CASSPHRVGYGSGNTIYF
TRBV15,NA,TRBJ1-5,CATSRDWADNQPQHF
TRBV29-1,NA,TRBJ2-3,CSVVRVSSTDTQYF
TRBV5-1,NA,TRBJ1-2,CASSPGGADYGYTF
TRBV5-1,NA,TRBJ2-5,CASSKSPGARETQYF
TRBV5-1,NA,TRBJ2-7,CASSLNGAGGYEQYF
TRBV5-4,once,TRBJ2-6,CASSSVSVPGANVLTF
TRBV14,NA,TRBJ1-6,CASSQEGARADLYNSPLHF
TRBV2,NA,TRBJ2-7,CASIVEPSGSSYEQYF
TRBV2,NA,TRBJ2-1,CASSDLAGARDEQFF
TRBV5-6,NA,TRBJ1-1,CASSLGNRMNTEASF
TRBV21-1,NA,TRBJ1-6,CASSKGGRDLRTPLHF
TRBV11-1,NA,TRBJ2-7,CASGLRTDYEQYF